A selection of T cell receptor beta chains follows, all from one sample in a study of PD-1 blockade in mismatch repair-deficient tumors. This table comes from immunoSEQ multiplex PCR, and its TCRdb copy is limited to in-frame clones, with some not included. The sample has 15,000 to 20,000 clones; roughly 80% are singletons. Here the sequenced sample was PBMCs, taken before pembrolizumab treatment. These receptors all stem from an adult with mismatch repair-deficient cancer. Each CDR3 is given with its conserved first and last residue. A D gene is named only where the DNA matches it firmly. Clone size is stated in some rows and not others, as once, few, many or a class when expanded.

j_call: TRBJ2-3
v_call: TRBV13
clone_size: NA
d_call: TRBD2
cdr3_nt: TGTGCCAGCAGCCTAAGGGGTAGCGGGATGGCAGATACGCAGTATTTT
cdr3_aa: CASSLRGSGMADTQYF

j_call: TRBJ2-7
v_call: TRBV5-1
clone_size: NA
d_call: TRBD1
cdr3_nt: TGCGCCAGCAGCCTAGGACAGGGGGGCTACGAGCAGTACTTC
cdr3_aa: CASSLGQGGYEQYF

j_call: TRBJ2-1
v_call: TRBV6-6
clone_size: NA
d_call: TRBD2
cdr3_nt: TGTGCCAGCGGAAATAGCGGGGAGTACAATGAGCAGTTCTTC
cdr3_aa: CASGNSGEYNEQFF

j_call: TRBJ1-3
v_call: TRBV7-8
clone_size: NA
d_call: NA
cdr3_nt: TGTGCCAGCAGCCCCAGGACAGTCTCTGGAAACACCATATATTTT
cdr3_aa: CASSPRTVSGNTIYF

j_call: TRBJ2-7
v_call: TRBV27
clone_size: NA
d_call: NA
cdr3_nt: TGTGCCAGCAGTTTATATTCTGGGGTGGTTAACGAGCAGTACTTC
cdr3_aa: CASSLYSGVVNEQYF

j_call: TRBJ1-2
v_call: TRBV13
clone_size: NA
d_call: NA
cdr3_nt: TGTGCCAGCAGCCCTGCCGTGGACACTAACTATGGCTACACCTTC
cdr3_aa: CASSPAVDTNYGYTF

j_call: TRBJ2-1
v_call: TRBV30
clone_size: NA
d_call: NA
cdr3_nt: TGTGCCTGGAGTGGGGGTGGAGAGCAGTTCTTC
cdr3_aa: CAWSGGGEQFF

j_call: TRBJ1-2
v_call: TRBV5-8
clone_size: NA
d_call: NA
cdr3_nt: TGTGCCAGCAGCTTGGGACAAAACTACCAGGGCTACACCTTC
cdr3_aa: CASSLGQNYQGYTF

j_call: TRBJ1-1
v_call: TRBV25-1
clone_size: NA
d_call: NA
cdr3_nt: TGTGCCAGCAGTGGACCACGCGGGGGGATGAACACTGAAGCTTTCTTT
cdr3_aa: CASSGPRGGMNTEAFF

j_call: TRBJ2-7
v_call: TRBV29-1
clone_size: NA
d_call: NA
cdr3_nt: TGCAGCGCTGCCGTCCCCCCGGGCGAGCAGTACTTC
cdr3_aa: CSAAVPPGEQYF

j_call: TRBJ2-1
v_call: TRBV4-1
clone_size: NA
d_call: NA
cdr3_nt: TGCGCCAGCAGCCAAGTGTGGGATAATGAGCAGTTCTTC
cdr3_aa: CASSQVWDNEQFF

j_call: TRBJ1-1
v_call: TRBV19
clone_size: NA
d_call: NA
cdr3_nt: TGTGCCAGTAGTATAGTGTACTCGGACAGCTACCACACTGAAGCTTTCTTT
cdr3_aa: CASSIVYSDSYHTEAFF

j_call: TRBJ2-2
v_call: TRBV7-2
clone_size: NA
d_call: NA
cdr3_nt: TGTGCCAGCAGCTTAACTAGCGGAACAGGGGCCGGGAAGCTGTTTTTT
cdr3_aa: CASSLTSGTGAGKLFF

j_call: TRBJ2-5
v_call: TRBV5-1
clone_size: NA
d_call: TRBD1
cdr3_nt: TGCGCCAGCAGCCTACAGGGGATAGAGACCCAGTACTTC
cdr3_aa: CASSLQGIETQYF

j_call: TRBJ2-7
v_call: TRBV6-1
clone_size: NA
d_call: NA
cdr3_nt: TGTGCCAGCTGCAGAGGGGTGGACTACGAGCAGTACTTC
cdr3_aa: CASCRGVDYEQYF

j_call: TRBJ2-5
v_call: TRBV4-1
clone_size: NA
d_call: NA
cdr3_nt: TGCGCCAGCAGCCCCTACCCCGGGGCGGGCCTGGAGACCCAGTACTTC
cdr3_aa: CASSPYPGAGLETQYF

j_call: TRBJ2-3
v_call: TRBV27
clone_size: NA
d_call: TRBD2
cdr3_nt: TGTGCCAGCAGTACTAGCGGGACCACAGATACGCAGTATTTT
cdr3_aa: CASSTSGTTDTQYF

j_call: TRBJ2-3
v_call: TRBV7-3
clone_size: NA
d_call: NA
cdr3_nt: TGTGCCAGCAGCTTCATGGGTGATACGCAGTATTTT
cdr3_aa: CASSFMGDTQYF

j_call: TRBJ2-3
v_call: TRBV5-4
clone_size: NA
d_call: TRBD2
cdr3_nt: TGTGCCAGCAGCCAAGGGACTAGCGGGAGCACAGATACGCAGTATTTT
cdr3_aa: CASSQGTSGSTDTQYF

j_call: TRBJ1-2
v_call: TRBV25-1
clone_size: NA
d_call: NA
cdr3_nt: TGTGCCAGCAGTGAACAATCTCTCTATGGCTACACCTTC
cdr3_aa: CASSEQSLYGYTF

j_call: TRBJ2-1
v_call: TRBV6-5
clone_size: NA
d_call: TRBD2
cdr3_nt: TGTGCCAGCAGTTACTCGGCTAGCGGGATTAGTGAGCAGTTCTTC
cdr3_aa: CASSYSASGISEQFF

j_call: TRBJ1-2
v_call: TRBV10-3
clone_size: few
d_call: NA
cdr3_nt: TGTGCCATCACCCGGGACGGCGGCTATGGCTACACCTTC
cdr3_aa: CAITRDGGYGYTF

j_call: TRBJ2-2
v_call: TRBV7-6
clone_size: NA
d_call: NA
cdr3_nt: TGTGCCAGTGGGGACCGAAACACCGGGGAGCTGTTTTTT
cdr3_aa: CASGDRNTGELFF

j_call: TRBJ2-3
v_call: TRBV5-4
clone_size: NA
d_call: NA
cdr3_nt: TGTGCCAGCAGCTTGGGTGAAAGAGTATCAGATACGCAGTATTTT
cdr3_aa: CASSLGERVSDTQYF

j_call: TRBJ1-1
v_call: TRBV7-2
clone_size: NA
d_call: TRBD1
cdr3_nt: TGTGCCAGCAGCATTACAGGGGCGGACACTGAAGCTTTCTTT
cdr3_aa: CASSITGADTEAFF

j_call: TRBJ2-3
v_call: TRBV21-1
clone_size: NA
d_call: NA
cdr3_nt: TGTGCCAGCAGCAAAGCAGATACGCAGTATTTT
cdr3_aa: CASSKADTQYF

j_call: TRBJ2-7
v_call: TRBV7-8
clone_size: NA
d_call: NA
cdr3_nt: TGTGCCAGCAGCTTAGGTCGTGGGGGCTCCTACGAGCAGTACTTC
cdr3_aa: CASSLGRGGSYEQYF

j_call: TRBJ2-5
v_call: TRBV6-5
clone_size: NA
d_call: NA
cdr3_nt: TGTGCCAGCAGTTACTCGAGGGTAGCGGAGACCCAGTACTTC
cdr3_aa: CASSYSRVAETQYF

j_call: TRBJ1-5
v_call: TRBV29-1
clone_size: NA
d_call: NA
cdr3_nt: TGCAGCGTCGGAGACGGTTATCAGCCCCAGCATTTT
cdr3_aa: CSVGDGYQPQHF

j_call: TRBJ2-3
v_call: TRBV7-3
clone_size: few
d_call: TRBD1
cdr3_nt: TGTGCCAGCAGCCCGGGGACAGGGGGTGATACGCAGTATTTT
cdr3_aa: CASSPGTGGDTQYF

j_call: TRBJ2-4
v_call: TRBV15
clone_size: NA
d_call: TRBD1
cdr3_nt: TGTGCCACCAGCAAGACAGGGCGCCCCGCAGCCGTTGACATTCAGTACTTC
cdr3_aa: CATSKTGRPAAVDIQYF

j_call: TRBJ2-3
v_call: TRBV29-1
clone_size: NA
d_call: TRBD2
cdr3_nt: TGCAGCGTTGAATCCGTGGCTAGCGGGAGACGCACAGATACGCAGTATTTT
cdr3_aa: CSVESVASGRRTDTQYF

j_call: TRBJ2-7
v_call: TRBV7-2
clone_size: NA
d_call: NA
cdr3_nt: TGTGCCAGCAGCCTAGGGACCGACTATGGGAACGAGCAGTACTTC
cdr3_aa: CASSLGTDYGNEQYF

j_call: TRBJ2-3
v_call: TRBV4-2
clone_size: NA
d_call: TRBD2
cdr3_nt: TGTGCCAGCAGGGGACTAGCGGGAGACACAGATACGCAGTATTTT
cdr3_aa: CASRGLAGDTDTQYF